Presented here are 7 T cell receptor beta chains from one specimen sequenced in a study of blood T cells in healthy people across ages. For the second PCR, which ran for roughly 7 to 11 cycles, a sample-barcoded 5' primer and a J-beta primer mix were used. One entry per CDR3 protein, called by TCRdb with MiXCR from the 5' RACE reads. The data show 700,000 or so distinct CDR3 sequences, 22% seen once. The specimen was blood. The receptors originated from a man aged 65 to 79 in good health.

The V and J genes are TRBV30 and TRBJ1-2; no reliable D call. This CDR3 contains 12 residues. CDR1 and CDR2 (germline): GTSNPN, SVGIG (reference sequence). The V and J ends lost 1 base and 3 bases respectively, with 6 bases between them. The CDR3 region has the DNA TGTGCCTGGAGTGCTACGGACTATGGCTACACCTTC. Translating gives CAWSATDYGYTF.

This sequence joins TRBV7-9 and TRBJ2-7; a possible D gene is TRBD1 (5 bases). Germline V gene data show CDR1 as SEHNR and CDR2 as FQNEAQ (reference sequence). V was pared by 1 base and J by 3 bases, with 10 bases between. This CDR3 spans 14 amino acids. CDR3: CASSLGGGGYEQYF. The CDR3 DNA sequence: TGTGCCAGCAGCTTAGGGGGCGGCGGCTACGAGCAGTACTTC.

This clonotype has ten or more counts. The V and J genes are TRBV29-1 and TRBJ1-2; 7 bases are a match to TRBD1. V lost 4 bases to trimming and J lost 4 bases; unmatched junction nucleotides: 6. The V gene's germline CDR1 is SQVTM and CDR2 ANQGSEA. The CDR3 contains 13 residues. CDR3 region: CSVGDSVFYGYTF. DNA for the CDR3: TGCAGCGTTGGGGACAGCGTTTTCTATGGCTACACCTTC.

The chain recombines TRBV12-3 or TRBV12-4 with TRBJ2-7, with 7 bases lining up with TRBD2. The CDR3 has 16 amino acids. V lost 4 bases to trimming and J lost 0 bases; unmatched junction nucleotides: 9. The CDR3 DNA reads as TGTGCCAGCAGTTCCTGGGGGGGTGCCAGCTCCTACGAGCAGTACTTC. Amino acids: CASSSWGGASSYEQYF.

CDR3 coding DNA: TGCAGTGCTAGAGGGACAGGTGGAACTGAAGCTTTCTTT. This encodes CSARGTGGTEAFF. This rearrangement joins TRBV20-1 to TRBJ1-1; 7 bases fit TRBD1. The germline gives CDR1 DFQATT, CDR2 SNEGSKA (reference sequence). This CDR3 region has 13 residues. V shed 1 base, J shed 5 bases, and the junction held 4 bases outside the gene matches.

The chain is built from TRBV6-1 and TRBJ1-3; TRBD1 matches 7 bases. With 11 bases clipped from V and 7 bases from J, the junction kept 11 bases outside the gene matches. The CDR3 spans 13 residues. Germline CDR1 MNHNS, CDR2 SASEGT. Written as DNA, the CDR3 is TGTGCCGGGGCGGACAGGTCACGGAACACCATATATTTT. It is translated as CAGADRSRNTIYF.

This chain connects TRBV20-1 to TRBJ1-2; TRBD1 matches 8 bases. The length of the CDR3 is 15 residues. Germline trimming cut 6 bases from V and 8 bases from J; bases unmatched to any gene: 17. The germline V gene has CDR1 DFQATT and CDR2 SNEGSKA (reference sequence). CDR3 DNA sequence: TGCAGTGCAGAAGATAGGACAGGGAGGTTAAAAGGCTACACCTTC. Translation gives CSAEDRTGRLKGYTF.